The TCR beta chain described here comes from a study of molecular identifiers for immune sequencing clone quantification. CD8+CD4-CCR7+CD45RA+ cells were sorted as naive CD8 T cells. CDR1 is SGHDT, CDR2 YYEEEE, per germline. Trimming left V 5 bases short and J 5 bases short, with 14 bases between. The CDR3 contains 14 residues. Bulk TCR libraries used previously described methods and listed TCR primers. A single record per CDR3 protein comes from TCRdb applying MiXCR to the PCR reads. This table has fewer than 350,000 distinct CDR3 sequences, about a fifth appearing once. This clonotype was detected a few times.

This clonotype originated in a human donor in good health. Some libraries in this study had Jurkat cell RNA spiked in. What was sequenced was naive CD8+ T cells from blood, with Jurkat cell RNA spiked in. The subset is: FACS-sorted CD8+CD4-CCR7+CD45RA+ naive T cells. J is TRBJ2-1 and V is TRBV5-6; D gene uncertain. As DNA, the CDR3 is TGTGCCAGCAGTGCGCCCGCCAGAGACAATGAGCAGTTCTTC. Its protein is CASSAPARDNEQFF.